This T cell receptor beta chain is drawn from a study of long-term antiretroviral therapy in people with HIV. Study-wide context: In the earliest collections, sampling predates the 2015 immediate-ART recommendation by about a decade. Study outcomes and limitations: Dominance of pre-ART expanded clones persisted, fluctuating and often declining after ART.

For this clone: Its antigen is as yet unknown.

Survey-level immunoSEQ v3.0 assays were run. Using immunoSEQ multiplex PCR, the repertoire was profiled, and TCRdb retains in-frame clones only, with some absent. The data show about 12,000 clones, with approximately 80% seen just once and more than 15% held by the top ten. J gave up 8 bases and V 3 bases, and 6 bases lay outside the gene matches. This CDR3 region has 14 residues. Germline V gene lookup returns CDR1 KGHSH and CDR2 LQKENI. The rearrangement links TRBV18 to TRBJ2-4; TRBD2 aligns across 8 bases. The clonotype originates from a middle-aged woman with HIV. Specimen: unsorted PBMCs, collected 0.5 years before starting antiretroviral therapy. The CDR3 DNA reads as TGTGCCAGCTCACCGGTCACCGGGGGGGACATTCAGTACTTC. This sequence encodes CASSPVTGGDIQYF.